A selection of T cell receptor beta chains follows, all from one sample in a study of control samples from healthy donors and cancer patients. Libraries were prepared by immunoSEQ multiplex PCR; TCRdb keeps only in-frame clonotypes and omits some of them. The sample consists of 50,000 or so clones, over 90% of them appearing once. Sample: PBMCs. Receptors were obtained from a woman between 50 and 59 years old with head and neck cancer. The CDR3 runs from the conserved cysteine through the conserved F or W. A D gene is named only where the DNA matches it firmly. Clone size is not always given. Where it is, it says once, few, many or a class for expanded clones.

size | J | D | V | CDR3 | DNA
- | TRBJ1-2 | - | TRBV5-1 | CASSLGDQGYGYTF | TGCGCCAGCAGCTTGGGCGACCAGGGCTATGGCTACACCTTC
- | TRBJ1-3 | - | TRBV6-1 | CASSEVGFLWVFGNTIYF | TGTGCCAGCAGTGAAGTCGGGTTCTTGTGGGTGTTTGGCAACACCATATATTTT
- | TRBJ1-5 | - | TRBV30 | CAWSSQGQPQHF | TGTGCCTGGAGTTCCCAGGGACAGCCCCAGCATTTT
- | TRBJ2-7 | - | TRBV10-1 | CASTHEQYF | TGCGCCAGCACCCACGAGCAGTACTTC
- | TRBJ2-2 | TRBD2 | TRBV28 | CASSPGGGGTGELFF | TGTGCCAGCAGCCCCGGGGGGGGCGGCACCGGGGAGCTGTTTTTT
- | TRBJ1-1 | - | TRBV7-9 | CASSLPGLLKVVNTEAFF | TGTGCCAGCAGCCTACCGGGACTCCTGAAGGTGGTGAACACTGAAGCTTTCTTT
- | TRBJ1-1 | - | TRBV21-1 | CASRATGNTEAFF | TGTGCCAGCAGAGCTACAGGGAACACTGAAGCTTTCTTT
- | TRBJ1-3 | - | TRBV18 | CASSTRNTHSGNTIYF | TGTGCCAGCTCAACCAGGAATACGCACTCTGGAAACACCATATATTTT
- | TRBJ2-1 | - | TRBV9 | CASSVGPAGNEQFF | TGTGCCAGCAGCGTTGGGCCCGCCGGCAATGAGCAGTTCTTC
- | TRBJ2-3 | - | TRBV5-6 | CASSWGAGSGDTQYF | TGTGCCAGCAGCTGGGGGGCGGGGTCAGGAGATACGCAGTATTTT
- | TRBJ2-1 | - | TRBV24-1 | CATSDQRLVRAYEQFF | TGTGCCACCAGTGACCAAAGACTAGTGCGGGCCTATGAGCAGTTCTTC
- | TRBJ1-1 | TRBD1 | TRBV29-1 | CSADRVTEAFF | TGCAGCGCGGACAGGGTGACTGAAGCTTTCTTT
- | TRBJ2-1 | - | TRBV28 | CASSPPRDYNEQFF | TGTGCCAGCAGTCCGCCCAGGGACTACAATGAGCAGTTCTTC
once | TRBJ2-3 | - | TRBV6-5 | CASSIVTDTQYF | TGTGCCAGCAGTATTGTCACAGATACGCAGTATTTT
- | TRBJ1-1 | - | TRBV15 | CATSRDGRRNTEAFF | TGTGCCACCAGCAGAGATGGCCGCCGAAACACTGAAGCTTTCTTT
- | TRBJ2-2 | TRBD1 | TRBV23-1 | CASSQPDRVTGELFF | TGCGCCAGCAGTCAGCCCGACAGGGTCACCGGGGAGCTGTTTTTT
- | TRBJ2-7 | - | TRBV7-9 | CASSLGRPPHEQYF | TGTGCCAGCAGCTTAGGACGGCCTCCCCACGAGCAGTACTTC
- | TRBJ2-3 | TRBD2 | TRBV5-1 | CASSLAGVGTDTQYF | TGCGCCAGCAGCTTAGCGGGAGTAGGTACAGATACGCAGTATTTT
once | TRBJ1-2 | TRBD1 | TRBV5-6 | CASSFPGQGAGGYTF | TGTGCCAGCAGCTTTCCGGGACAGGGGGCCGGTGGCTACACCTTC
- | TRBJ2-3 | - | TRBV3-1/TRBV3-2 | CASSQLYSTDTQYF | TGTGCCAGCAGCCAATTATACTCCACAGATACGCAGTATTTT
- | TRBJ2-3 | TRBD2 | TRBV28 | CASSPLAGAYLSDTQYF | TGTGCCAGCAGTCCCCTAGCGGGGGCCTACCTTTCCGATACGCAGTATTTT
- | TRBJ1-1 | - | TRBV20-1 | CSARAMGWGNTEAFF | TGCAGTGCTCGTGCAATGGGATGGGGGAACACTGAAGCTTTCTTT
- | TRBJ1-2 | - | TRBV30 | CAWSEIGGYTF | TGTGCCTGGAGTGAGATAGGAGGCTACACCTTC
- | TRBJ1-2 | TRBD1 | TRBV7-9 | CASSVGQGISGYTF | TGTGCCAGCAGCGTGGGACAGGGGATTAGTGGCTACACCTTC
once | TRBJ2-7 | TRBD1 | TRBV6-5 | CASRPKTGPSYEQYF | TGTGCCAGCAGACCGAAGACAGGGCCCTCCTACGAGCAGTACTTC
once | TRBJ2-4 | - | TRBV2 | CASRTVVAKNIQYF | TGTGCCAGCCGGACGGTCGTAGCCAAAAACATTCAGTACTTC
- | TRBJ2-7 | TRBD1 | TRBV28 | CASSSLRQGAYEQYF | TGTGCCAGCAGTTCCCTTCGACAGGGGGCGTACGAGCAGTACTTC
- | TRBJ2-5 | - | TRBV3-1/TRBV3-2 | CASSQAGSETQYF | TGTGCCAGCAGCCAAGCGGGGTCCGAGACCCAGTACTTC
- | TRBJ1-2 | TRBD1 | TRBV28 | CASSWTGGRHGYTF | TGTGCCAGCAGTTGGACAGGGGGTCGACATGGCTACACCTTC
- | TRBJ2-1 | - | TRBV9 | CASSPVLSVNEQFF | TGTGCCAGCAGCCCGGTCTTAAGTGTCAATGAGCAGTTCTTC
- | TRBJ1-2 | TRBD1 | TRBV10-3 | CAISTTGTGGLSQSGYTF | TGTGCCATCAGTACGACCGGGACAGGGGGCCTCAGTCAGAGTGGCTACACCTTC
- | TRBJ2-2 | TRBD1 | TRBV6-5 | CASTRGQGNTGELFF | TGTGCCAGCACGCGGGGACAGGGGAACACCGGGGAGCTGTTTTTT
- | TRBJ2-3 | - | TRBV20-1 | CSASRGRGATDTQYF | TGCAGTGCTAGTCGAGGCAGGGGGGCCACAGATACGCAGTATTTT
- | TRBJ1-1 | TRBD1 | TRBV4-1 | CACCQPQTGMNTEAFF | TGCGCCTGCTGCCAACCCCAGACAGGGATGAACACTGAAGCTTTCTTT
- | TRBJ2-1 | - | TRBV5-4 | CASSSDSEAYNEQFF | TGTGCCAGCAGTTCCGACAGCGAAGCCTACAATGAGCAGTTCTTC
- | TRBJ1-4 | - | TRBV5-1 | CASSFRSTRQDEKLFF | TGCGCCAGCAGCTTCCGTTCGACCAGACAGGATGAAAAACTGTTTTTT
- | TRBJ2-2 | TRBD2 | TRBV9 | CASSVGGFLTSGRPQAGELFF | TGTGCCAGCAGCGTAGGCGGATTTCTGACTAGCGGGAGGCCTCAGGCCGGGGAGCTGTTTTTT
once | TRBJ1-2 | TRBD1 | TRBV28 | CASSPSDRISLPYGYTF | TGTGCCAGCAGTCCCTCGGACAGGATCTCACTCCCCTATGGCTACACCTTC
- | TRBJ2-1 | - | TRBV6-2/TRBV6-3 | CASSLSGTARDNEQFF | TGTGCCAGCAGTTTATCCGGGACTGCTCGCGACAATGAGCAGTTCTTC
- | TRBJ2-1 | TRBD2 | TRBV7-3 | CASSLASGGSSYNEQFF | TGTGCCAGCAGCTTGGCTAGCGGAGGAAGCTCCTACAATGAGCAGTTCTTC
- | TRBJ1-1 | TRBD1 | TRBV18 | CASSFSTGDTEAFF | TGTGCCAGCTCATTCAGTACAGGGGACACTGAAGCTTTCTTT
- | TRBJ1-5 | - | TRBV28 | CASSRGYGNQPQHF | TGTGCCAGCAGTCGGGGGTACGGCAATCAGCCCCAGCATTTT
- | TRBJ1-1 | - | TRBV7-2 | CASSPMRQGGNTEAFF | TGTGCCAGCAGCCCGATGAGGCAGGGCGGGAACACTGAAGCTTTCTTT
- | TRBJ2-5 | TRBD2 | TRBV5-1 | CASSIAGGVETQYF | TGCGCCAGCAGCATAGCGGGGGGTGTGGAGACCCAGTACTTC
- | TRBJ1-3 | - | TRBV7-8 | CASSLGRPGSGNTIYF | TGTGCCAGCAGCCTGGGAAGGCCGGGCTCTGGAAACACCATATATTTT
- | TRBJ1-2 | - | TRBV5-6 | CASSLEHYGYTF | TGTGCCAGCAGCTTGGAACACTATGGCTACACCTTC
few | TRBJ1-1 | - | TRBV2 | CASKSRGAEAFF | TGTGCCAGCAAAAGCAGGGGCGCTGAAGCTTTCTTT
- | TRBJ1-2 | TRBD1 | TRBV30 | CAWGGTGGGGGYTF | TGTGCCTGGGGGGGGACAGGGGGTGGAGGTGGCTACACCTTC